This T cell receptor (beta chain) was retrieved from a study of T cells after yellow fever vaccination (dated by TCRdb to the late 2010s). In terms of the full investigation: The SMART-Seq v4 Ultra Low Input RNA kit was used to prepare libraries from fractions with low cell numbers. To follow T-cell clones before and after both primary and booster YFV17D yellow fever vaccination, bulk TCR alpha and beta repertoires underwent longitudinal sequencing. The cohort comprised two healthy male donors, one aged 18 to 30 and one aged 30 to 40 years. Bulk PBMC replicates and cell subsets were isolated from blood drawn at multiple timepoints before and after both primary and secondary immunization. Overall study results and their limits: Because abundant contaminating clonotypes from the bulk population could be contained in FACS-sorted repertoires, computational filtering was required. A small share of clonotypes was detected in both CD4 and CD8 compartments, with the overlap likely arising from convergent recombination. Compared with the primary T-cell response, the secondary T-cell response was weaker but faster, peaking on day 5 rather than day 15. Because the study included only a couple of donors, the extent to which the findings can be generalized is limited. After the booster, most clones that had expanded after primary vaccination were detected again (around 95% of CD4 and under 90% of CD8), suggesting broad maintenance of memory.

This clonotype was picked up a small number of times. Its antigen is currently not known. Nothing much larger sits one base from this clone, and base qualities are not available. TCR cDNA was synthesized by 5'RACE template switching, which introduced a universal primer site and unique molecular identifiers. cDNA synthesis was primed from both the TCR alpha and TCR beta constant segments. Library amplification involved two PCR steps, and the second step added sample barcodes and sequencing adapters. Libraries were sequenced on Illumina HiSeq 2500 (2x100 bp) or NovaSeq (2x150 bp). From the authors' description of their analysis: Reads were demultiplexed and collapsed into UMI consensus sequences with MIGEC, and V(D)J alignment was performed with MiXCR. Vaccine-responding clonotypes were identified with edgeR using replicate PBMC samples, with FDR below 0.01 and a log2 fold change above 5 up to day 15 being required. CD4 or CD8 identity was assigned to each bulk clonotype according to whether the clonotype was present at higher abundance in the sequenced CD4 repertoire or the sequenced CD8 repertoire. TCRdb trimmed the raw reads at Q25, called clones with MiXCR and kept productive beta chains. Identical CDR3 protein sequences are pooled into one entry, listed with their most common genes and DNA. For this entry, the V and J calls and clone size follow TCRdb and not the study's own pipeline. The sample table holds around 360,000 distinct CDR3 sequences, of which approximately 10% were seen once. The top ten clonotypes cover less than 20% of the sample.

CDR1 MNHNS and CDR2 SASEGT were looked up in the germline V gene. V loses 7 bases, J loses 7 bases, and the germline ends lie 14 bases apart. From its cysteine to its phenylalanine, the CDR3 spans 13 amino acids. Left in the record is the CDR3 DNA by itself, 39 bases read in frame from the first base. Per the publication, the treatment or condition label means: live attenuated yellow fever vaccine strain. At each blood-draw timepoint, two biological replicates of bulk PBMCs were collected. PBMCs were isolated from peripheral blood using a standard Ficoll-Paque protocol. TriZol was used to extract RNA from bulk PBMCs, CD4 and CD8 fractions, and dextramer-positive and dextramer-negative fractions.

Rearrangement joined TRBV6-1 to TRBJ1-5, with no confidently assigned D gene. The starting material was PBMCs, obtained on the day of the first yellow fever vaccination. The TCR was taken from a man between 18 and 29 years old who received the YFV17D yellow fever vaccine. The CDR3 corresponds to CASKEIGGQPQHF. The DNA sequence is TGTGCCAGCAAAGAAATCGGAGGCCAGCCCCAGCATTTT.